The clone carrying this T cell receptor (beta chain) was seen a few times. The antigen remains unidentified. Combining a sample-barcoded 5' primer with a J-beta primer mix, a second PCR ran for about 6 to 12 cycles. Template switching added a 12-random-nucleotide identifier to every cDNA molecule. TCRdb passed the 5' RACE reads through MiXCR, listing each CDR3 protein once. The data hold some 1.7 million distinct CDR3 sequences, with over 25% observed a single time. The data were taken from a study of blood T cells in healthy people across ages. Regarding the study as a whole: The percentage of naive T cells correlated strongly with TCR beta diversity. Estimated diversity that came from one million T cells was considered an underestimate.

Healthy Caucasians from Russia aged roughly 6 to 95 served as donors. The CDR3 is 15 amino acids. The V end lost 3 bases, the J end lost 6 bases, and 16 bases lay between the germline ends. Germline CDR1 SGHVS, CDR2 FQNEAQ. The material sequenced was blood. The chain has TRBV7-8 and TRBJ2-3, with D unclear. This TCR came from a woman in her twenties or thirties in good health. DNA of the CDR3: TGTGCCAGCAGCTTGCTGGGATTCCCTGTGGATACGCAGTATTTT. Its translation: CASSLLGFPVDTQYF.